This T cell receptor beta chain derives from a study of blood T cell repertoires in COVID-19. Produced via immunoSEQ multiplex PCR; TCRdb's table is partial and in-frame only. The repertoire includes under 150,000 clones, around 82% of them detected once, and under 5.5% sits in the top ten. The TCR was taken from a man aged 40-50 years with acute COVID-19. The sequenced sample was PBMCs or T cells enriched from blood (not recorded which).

The CDR3 sequence is CASSFYWESGNTIYF. DNA for the CDR3: TGCGCCAGCAGCTTCTACTGGGAGTCTGGAAACACCATATATTTT. V is TRBV4-3 and J is TRBJ1-3; no definite D call. V was pared by 5 bases and J by 1 base, with 12 bases between. The CDR3 loop spans 15 amino acids. Germline-derived CDR1 and CDR2 are LGHNA and YSLEER.